The source of this T cell receptor beta chain is a study of radiotherapy plus CTLA-4 blockade in lung cancer. Study at large: Overall, approximately 18% of patients showed an objective response, while 25% to 35% attained disease control. Study-level points and caveats: Response, reportedly, was best predicted by interferon-beta along with early blood T cell clone dynamics.

Repertoires were generated with immunoSEQ multiplex PCR, while TCRdb's copy carries only in-frame clones and drops some. This repertoire shows about 45,000 clones, around 73% found once; its top ten account for around 3.3%. Patients with chemo-refractory metastatic non-small-cell lung cancer received focal radiation plus CTLA-4 blockade with ipilimumab. The table lists this clone with a count of one. Antigen specificity is unknown. After removal of 5 bases from V and 7 bases from J, the junction contained 3 bases not matched to a gene. The CDR3 covers 12 residues. CDR1 is SEHNR and CDR2 is FQNEAQ in the germline V gene (reference sequence).

The chain couples TRBV7-9 to TRBJ2-3; the match to TRBD1 covers 7 bases. The sequencing here drew on peripheral blood, taken from a patient treated with radiotherapy plus ipilimumab. The receptor's source is a human donor with non-small cell lung cancer who had a complete response to radiotherapy plus ipilimumab. The CDR3 DNA is TGTGCCAGCAGCCCAGGGGGTAATACGCAGTATTTT. This sequence encodes CASSPGGNTQYF.